This entry lists 6 T cell receptor beta chains sequenced from one sample in a study of T cells after posttransplantation cyclophosphamide. The naive gate required viable CD3+CD4+ or CD3+CD8+ cells with CCR7+CD45RA+CD45RO-CD95-CD27+CD28+ phenotype. The protocol was immunoSEQ multiplex PCR, while the TCRdb copy is restricted to in-frame clones and leaves out a portion. The table has 31,000 or so clones, roughly 90% seen once. The sequencing sample was made of naive CD4+ T cells sorted from blood. The receptor set was obtained from a man in his thirties or forties in good health and a related stem cell transplant donor.

The chain has TRBV19 and TRBJ2-3, with TRBD1 matching 7 bases. Per germline, CDR1 LNHDA and CDR2 SQIVND (reference sequence). Losses at the gene ends were 6 bases for V and 6 bases for J; bases not matched to a gene: 6. This CDR3 contains 13 residues. The chain's CDR3 is CASRPTGEDTQYF. DNA of the CDR3: TGTGCCAGTAGACCCACAGGGGAGGATACGCAGTATTTT.

The rearrangement links TRBV2 to TRBJ2-7; 10 bases align to TRBD2. CDR3 length equals 17 residues. CDR1 SNHLY and CDR2 FYNNEI come from the germline V gene. V lost 8 bases, J lost 0 bases, and 13 bases stayed unmatched. This chain's CDR3 is CASGRRTSGFSSYEQYF. CDR3 sequence (DNA): TGTGCCAGCGGCCGTAGGACTAGCGGTTTTAGCTCCTACGAGCAGTACTTC.

This rearrangement joins TRBV5-3 to TRBJ2-3; 8 bases line up with TRBD2. TRBV5-3 is filed as an ORF, its function uncertain. With 3 bases clipped from V and 4 bases from J, the junction kept 4 bases outside the gene matches. The CDR3 contains 14 residues. In DNA, the CDR3 is TGTGCCAGAAGCTCCGGGGGGGCTGCAGATACGCAGTATTTT. Its translation is CARSSGGAADTQYF.

This rearrangement joins TRBV25-1 to TRBJ2-7, with a possible D match to TRBD1 (6 bases). V gave up 8 bases and J gave up 6 bases, with 17 bases separating them. This CDR3 has 13 amino acids. Germline V lookup: CDR1 MGHDK, CDR2 SYGVNS. DNA of the CDR3: TGTGCCAGCTCACAGGGCACCCTAAGCGAGCAGTACTTC. It yields the protein CASSQGTLSEQYF.

The chain couples TRBV7-9 to TRBJ1-1; 10 bases map to TRBD1. This CDR3 comprises 15 residues. Per germline, CDR1 SEHNR and CDR2 FQNEAQ (reference sequence). The V gene end was trimmed by 5 bases and the J gene end by 4 bases; junction bases not matched to a gene: 7. The CDR3 DNA reads TGTGCCAGCAGCCCCCGGGACAGGGGATCCACTGAAGCTTTCTTT. Its protein is CASSPRDRGSTEAFF.

V and J are TRBV9 and TRBJ1-2; D remains unclear. The CDR3 contains 17 residues. With 4 bases removed from V and 2 bases from J, the gap between germline ends came to 21 bases. Germline CDR1 and CDR2: SGDLS and YYNGEE. For the CDR3, the DNA is TGTGCCAGCAGCCCCCTCGGGATGGGCATTAAAAACTATGGCTACACCTTC. Translation gives CASSPLGMGIKNYGYTF.